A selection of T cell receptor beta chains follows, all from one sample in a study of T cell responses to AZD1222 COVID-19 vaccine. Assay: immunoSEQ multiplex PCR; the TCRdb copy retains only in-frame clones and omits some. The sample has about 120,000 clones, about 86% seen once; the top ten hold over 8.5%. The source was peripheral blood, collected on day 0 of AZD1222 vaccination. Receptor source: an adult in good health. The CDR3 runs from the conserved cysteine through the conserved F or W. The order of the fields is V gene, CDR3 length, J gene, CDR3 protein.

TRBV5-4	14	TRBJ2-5	CASSFGSGEETQYF
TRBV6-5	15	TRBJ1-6	CASSYEGFPSSPLHF
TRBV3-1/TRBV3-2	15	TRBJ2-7	CASSQGPSLGYEQYF
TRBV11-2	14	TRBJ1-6	CASRMGQRSPPLHF
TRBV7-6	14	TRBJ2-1	CASSLNAGGNEQFF
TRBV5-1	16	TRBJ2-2	CASSTAGTTNTGELFF
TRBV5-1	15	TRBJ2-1	CASSLGGSSYNEQFF
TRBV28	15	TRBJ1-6	CASSSMGQGVSPLHF
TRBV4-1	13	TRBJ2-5	CASSVTSLETQYF
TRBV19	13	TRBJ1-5	CASSMTGNQPQHF
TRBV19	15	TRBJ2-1	CASSMSGRLYNEQFF
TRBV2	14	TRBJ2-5	CASSVRTSGETQYF
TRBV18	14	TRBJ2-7	CASSPPAGDYEQYF
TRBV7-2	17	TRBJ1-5	CASSSGQGKYFDQPQHF
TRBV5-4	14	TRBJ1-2	CASSRAATNYGYTF
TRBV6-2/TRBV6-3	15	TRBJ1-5	CASSYPNRSSQPQHF
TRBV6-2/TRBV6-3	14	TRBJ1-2	CASSSGGLTRGYTF
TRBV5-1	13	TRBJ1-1	CASSQQGNTEAFF
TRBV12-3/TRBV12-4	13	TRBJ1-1	CASSVVMNTEAFF
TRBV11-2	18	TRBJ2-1	CASSYRDSPFYSYNEQFF
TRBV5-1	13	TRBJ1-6	CASTYEGSSPLHF
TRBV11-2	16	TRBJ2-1	CASSPWGTSGWDEQFF